Sequencing of this T cell receptor beta chain was carried out in a study of T cell repertoires in cytomegalovirus infection. Study background: CMV epitopes that were recently identified and HLA-C-restricted were used alongside well-studied HLA-B-restricted ones. Study observations and caveats: There were carriers of CMV plus the relevant HLA, and cumulative public TCR beta family frequency identified them.

MiXCR was run by TCRdb on the reads, yielding one entry per CDR3 protein. Among approximately 300,000 distinct CDR3 sequences listed, almost 30% were seen once. The CDR3 runs 13 residues. Germline V gene lookup returns CDR1 MNHEY and CDR2 SVGAGI. Details on this clonotype: The antigen remains unidentified. Its ends do not fully match the called genes, so a read error is possible.

The source of this sequence is a human donor in good health (CMV status not recorded). Some clones in this sample may be carry-over from other donors' samples. This chain joins TRBV6-5 and TRBJ1-2, with D tentatively TRBD1 (6 bases). The sample here was cultured PBMCs, taken from culture after CMV antigen stimulation. The DNA for the CDR3 is TGTGCCACCAGTTACAGCAGGGGTAATGGCTACACCTTC. Residues: CATSYSRGNGYTF.